This T cell receptor beta chain comes out of a study of T cell responses to AZD1222 COVID-19 vaccine. As concerns this clone: The antigen is undetermined.

General study findings and limits: Repertoire sampling was restricted to post-peak T cell response timepoints. Two doses of AZD1222 preceded a rise in Spike-specific TCR breadth and depth.

The assay was immunoSEQ multiplex PCR, and TCRdb's table has in-frame clones only and misses some. This sample carries 70,000 or so clones, around 82% of them seen once, and the ten largest clones take 5% to 6.5%. The material was peripheral blood, obtained 28 days after the second AZD1222 dose. The receptor comes from an adult who received the AZD1222 COVID-19 vaccine.

The CDR3, as DNA: TGTGCCAGTAGTACAGAGGGGGATCAGCCCCAGCATTTT. Protein: CASSTEGDQPQHF. V gene TRBV19 combines with J gene TRBJ1-5; D is possibly TRBD1 (6 bases). The CDR3 covers 13 residues. CDR1 LNHDA and CDR2 SQIVND come from the germline V gene (reference sequence). Trimming cost V 4 bases and J 5 bases, with 9 bases left between them. The variable domain in full, with the rest retrieved from reference TRBV19 and TRBJ1-5, is DGGITQSPKYLFRKEGQNVTLSCEQNLNHDAMYWYRQDPGQGLRLIYYSQIVNDFQKGDIAEGYSVSREKKESFPLTVTSAQKNPTAFYLCASSTEGDQPQHFGDGTRLSIL.